The clone carrying this TCR beta chain was recorded a few times. TCRdb independently ran MiXCR on the 5' RACE reads; one entry per CDR3 protein. The sample carries roughly 250,000 distinct CDR3 sequences, around 9.1% recorded once. The data stem from a study of CD8 T cells in ankylosing spondylitis. The CDR3 has 18 residues. The V gene lost 4 bases and the J gene lost 0 bases, with 19 bases spanning the gap. CDR1 SGHAT and CDR2 FQNNGV come from the germline V gene. The sample comprised blood, either unsorted or a sorted T cell fraction (not recorded which). This receptor was identified in a male donor with ankylosing spondylitis or in good health (not recorded which). V gene TRBV11-2 combines with J gene TRBJ2-4; possibly TRBD1 for D (6 bases). This CDR3 is CASSWVGTPLIAKNIQYF. DNA for the CDR3: TGTGCCAGCAGCTGGGTTGGGACACCACTCATAGCCAAAAACATTCAGTACTTC.